This is a list of T cell receptor beta chains from one sample in a study of T-cell reconstitution after alpha-beta-depleted transplantation in children. MiXCR, run by TCRdb on the PCR reads, gives a single entry per CDR3 protein. This sample has some 490,000 distinct CDR3 sequences, with around 12% found just once. The sample was PBMCs from the stem cell graft donor, taken from the stem cell graft. These receptors were collected from a human donor who donated a stem cell graft to a child with combined immunodeficiency. The CDR3 runs from the conserved cysteine through the conserved F or W. Each record gives: J gene, clone size, D gene, V gene, CDR3 DNA, CDR3 protein. The D gene is left open where the match is weak. Size tells how often a clone was seen (once, few, many) or the class of an expanded clone, and some rows leave it out.

J gene: TRBJ2-1
clone size: few
D gene: TRBD2
V gene: TRBV4-2
CDR3 DNA: TGTGCCAGCAGCCAATCAAGCCTAGCGGGGGACAATGAGCAGTTCTTC
CDR3 protein: CASSQSSLAGDNEQFF

J gene: TRBJ2-1
clone size: .
D gene: .
V gene: TRBV6-2/TRBV6-3
CDR3 DNA: TGTGCCAGCAGTTACGCCCGACAGCGCCTCTACAATGAGCAGTTCTTC
CDR3 protein: CASSYARQRLYNEQFF

J gene: TRBJ1-1
clone size: .
D gene: .
V gene: TRBV3-1
CDR3 DNA: TGTGCCAGCAGCCAAGACGCAGGGAAGACTGAAGCTTTCTTT
CDR3 protein: CASSQDAGKTEAFF

J gene: TRBJ1-4
clone size: .
D gene: .
V gene: TRBV5-1
CDR3 DNA: TGCGCCAGCAGCTCCCAGGCCCTTGCAACTAATGAAAAACTGTTTTTT
CDR3 protein: CASSSQALATNEKLFF

J gene: TRBJ2-2
clone size: .
D gene: TRBD2
V gene: TRBV30
CDR3 DNA: TGTGCCTGGACTCCCCTCGGACTAGGAGCCGGGGAGCTGTTTTTT
CDR3 protein: CAWTPLGLGAGELFF

J gene: TRBJ2-2
clone size: .
D gene: .
V gene: TRBV3-1
CDR3 DNA: TGTGCCACCACCCAATCCCGTACGGCGGTATGGAACACCGGGGAGCTGTTTTTC
CDR3 protein: CATTQSRTAVWNTGELFF

J gene: TRBJ2-3
clone size: few
D gene: TRBD2
V gene: TRBV4-2
CDR3 DNA: TGTGCCAGCAGCCCCTGGGGCGGGCTAGCGGGAGGGCCGTTCACAGATACGCAGTATTTT
CDR3 protein: CASSPWGGLAGGPFTDTQYF

J gene: TRBJ1-1
clone size: few
D gene: TRBD1
V gene: TRBV12-3/TRBV12-4
CDR3 DNA: TGTGCCAGCAGCCCTCAGGGGGTTCACACTGAAGCTTTCTTT
CDR3 protein: CASSPQGVHTEAFF

J gene: TRBJ2-5
clone size: few
D gene: .
V gene: TRBV20-1
CDR3 DNA: TGCAGTGCTAGTAGTCCCGGGGTTGAGACCCAGTACTTC
CDR3 protein: CSASSPGVETQYF

J gene: TRBJ1-1
clone size: .
D gene: .
V gene: TRBV20-1
CDR3 DNA: TGCAGTGCTGGGGAACTTCAGGGTGTCACTGAAGCTTTCTTT
CDR3 protein: CSAGELQGVTEAFF

J gene: TRBJ2-1
clone size: many
D gene: .
V gene: TRBV12-3/TRBV12-4
CDR3 DNA: TGTGCCAGCAGTTTAGAGAGTTGGGGGAGCTCCTACAATGAGCAGTTCTTC
CDR3 protein: CASSLESWGSSYNEQFF

J gene: TRBJ2-7
clone size: few
D gene: .
V gene: TRBV30
CDR3 DNA: TGTGCCTGGTCCGCCGGGACGGAAAGCTCCTACGAGCAGTACTTC
CDR3 protein: CAWSAGTESSYEQYF

J gene: TRBJ2-3
clone size: .
D gene: .
V gene: TRBV9
CDR3 DNA: TGTGCCAGCAGCCCTGGTGGTGCGCCAGATACGCAGTATTTT
CDR3 protein: CASSPGGAPDTQYF

J gene: TRBJ1-1
clone size: .
D gene: TRBD1
V gene: TRBV11-2
CDR3 DNA: TGTGCCAGCAGCCAAACTATAGGGGACAGGAGAACGGGCACTGAAGCTTTCTTT
CDR3 protein: CASSQTIGDRRTGTEAFF

J gene: TRBJ1-1
clone size: .
D gene: TRBD1
V gene: TRBV30
CDR3 DNA: TGTGCCTGGAAACAGGACAGGGTGAACACTGAAGCTTTCTTT
CDR3 protein: CAWKQDRVNTEAFF

J gene: TRBJ2-3
clone size: few
D gene: .
V gene: TRBV7-9
CDR3 DNA: TGTGCCAGCAGCTTACTGATAGGAGCAGATACGCAGTATTTT
CDR3 protein: CASSLLIGADTQYF

J gene: TRBJ2-1
clone size: many
D gene: .
V gene: TRBV20-1
CDR3 DNA: TGCAGTGCTAGACCCCCAGGGTACAATGAGCAGTTCTTC
CDR3 protein: CSARPPGYNEQFF

J gene: TRBJ2-7
clone size: many
D gene: TRBD1
V gene: TRBV18
CDR3 DNA: TGTGCCAGCTCCCGCGAGGGACAGGGGTTACTCTACGAGCAGTACTTC
CDR3 protein: CASSREGQGLLYEQYF

J gene: TRBJ1-2
clone size: .
D gene: .
V gene: TRBV6-5
CDR3 DNA: TGTGCCAGCAGTTACGGGGGCAGGGCCGGCTACACCTTC
CDR3 protein: CASSYGGRAGYTF

J gene: TRBJ1-1
clone size: many
D gene: .
V gene: TRBV29-1
CDR3 DNA: TGCAGCGTTTTAAGGTCAGGTGAGGACACTGAAGCTTTCTTT
CDR3 protein: CSVLRSGEDTEAFF

J gene: TRBJ2-5
clone size: few
D gene: TRBD2
V gene: TRBV25-1
CDR3 DNA: TGTGCCAGCAGTGCCGCCGAAGCGGGAGGGCCGAAGACCCAGTACTTC
CDR3 protein: CASSAAEAGGPKTQYF

J gene: TRBJ1-4
clone size: .
D gene: .
V gene: TRBV20-1
CDR3 DNA: TGCAGTGCCGAAGACCTCGGAAAACTGTTTTTT
CDR3 protein: CSAEDLGKLFF

J gene: TRBJ2-7
clone size: .
D gene: .
V gene: TRBV7-9
CDR3 DNA: TGTGCCAGCAGCCGGACACCCCGGGAAGAGCAGTACTTC
CDR3 protein: CASSRTPREEQYF

J gene: TRBJ2-7
clone size: .
D gene: .
V gene: TRBV7-9
CDR3 DNA: TGTGCCAGCGGCCCGCAGCTATCCTACGAGCAGTACTTC
CDR3 protein: CASGPQLSYEQYF

J gene: TRBJ2-3
clone size: .
D gene: TRBD2
V gene: TRBV11-1
CDR3 DNA: TGTGCCAGCAGCTTATTGAGGACTAGCGGGGCAGATACGCAGTATTTT
CDR3 protein: CASSLLRTSGADTQYF

J gene: TRBJ2-3
clone size: .
D gene: .
V gene: TRBV25-1
CDR3 DNA: TGTGCCAGCATGAAGCGGGCTAGCACAGATACGCAGTATTTT
CDR3 protein: CASMKRASTDTQYF

J gene: TRBJ2-1
clone size: many
D gene: TRBD2
V gene: TRBV20-1
CDR3 DNA: TGCAGTGCTATTGGGACTAGCAGATACAATGAGCAGTTCTTC
CDR3 protein: CSAIGTSRYNEQFF

J gene: TRBJ1-5
clone size: many
D gene: TRBD1
V gene: TRBV24-1
CDR3 DNA: TGTGCCACCAGTGATGTCCGGACAGGGCTCAATCAGCCCCAGCATTTT
CDR3 protein: CATSDVRTGLNQPQHF

J gene: TRBJ1-1
clone size: few
D gene: TRBD1
V gene: TRBV2
CDR3 DNA: TGTGCCAGCAGTGACTCGACAGGGTTGAACACTGAAGCTTTCTTT
CDR3 protein: CASSDSTGLNTEAFF

J gene: TRBJ2-1
clone size: few
D gene: .
V gene: TRBV3-1
CDR3 DNA: TGTGCCAGCAGCCAGGCACGGGGCAGGTACAATGAGCAGTTCTTC
CDR3 protein: CASSQARGRYNEQFF

J gene: TRBJ2-7
clone size: many
D gene: TRBD1
V gene: TRBV5-1
CDR3 DNA: TGCGCCAGCAGCTTGGAGACAGGGGTATGGTACGAGCAGTACTTC
CDR3 protein: CASSLETGVWYEQYF

J gene: TRBJ1-1
clone size: .
D gene: .
V gene: TRBV7-3
CDR3 DNA: TGTGCCAGCAGCTCGGACAGCGAGAACACTGAAGCTTTCTTT
CDR3 protein: CASSSDSENTEAFF

J gene: TRBJ2-2
clone size: few
D gene: .
V gene: TRBV5-6
CDR3 DNA: TGTGCCAGCAGCTTCGGGCTAAATCACGGCGGGGAGCTGTTTTTT
CDR3 protein: CASSFGLNHGGELFF

J gene: TRBJ2-2
clone size: few
D gene: .
V gene: TRBV28
CDR3 DNA: TGTGCCAGCACCAACGACCCACGTCAGGACACCGGGGAGCTGTTTTTT
CDR3 protein: CASTNDPRQDTGELFF

J gene: TRBJ2-3
clone size: .
D gene: .
V gene: TRBV1
CDR3 DNA: TGCACCAGCAGCCAAGGGGGGGGACATTACGGAGATACGCAGTATTTT
CDR3 protein: CTSSQGGGHYGDTQYF

J gene: TRBJ1-6
clone size: few
D gene: .
V gene: TRBV20-1
CDR3 DNA: TGCAGTGCCCGCCCCTCGGACCGACGGAAATCACCCCTCCACTTT
CDR3 protein: CSARPSDRRKSPLHF

J gene: TRBJ2-7
clone size: many
D gene: TRBD1
V gene: TRBV3-1
CDR3 DNA: TGTGCCAGCAGCCACCGGGACAGGGACTACGAGCAGTACTTC
CDR3 protein: CASSHRDRDYEQYF

J gene: TRBJ2-5
clone size: .
D gene: .
V gene: TRBV7-9
CDR3 DNA: TGTGCCAGCACCCAGGACAGACAAGAGACCCAGTACTTC
CDR3 protein: CASTQDRQETQYF

J gene: TRBJ1-1
clone size: few
D gene: .
V gene: TRBV10-3
CDR3 DNA: TGTGCCATCAGCGGGACTAACCAGATCACTGAAGCTTTCTTT
CDR3 protein: CAISGTNQITEAFF

J gene: TRBJ2-1
clone size: .
D gene: .
V gene: TRBV6-2/TRBV6-3
CDR3 DNA: TGTGCCACCGCTCGGGACCTCAACAATGAGCAGTTCTTC
CDR3 protein: CATARDLNNEQFF

J gene: TRBJ2-1
clone size: many
D gene: TRBD1
V gene: TRBV6-1
CDR3 DNA: TGTGCCAGCAGCCCTTCCGGGACAGACTACAATGAGCAGTTCTTC
CDR3 protein: CASSPSGTDYNEQFF

J gene: TRBJ2-2
clone size: many
D gene: .
V gene: TRBV15
CDR3 DNA: TGTGCCACCAGCACATTAGCCCCCGGAAGGGAGCTGTTTTTT
CDR3 protein: CATSTLAPGRELFF

J gene: TRBJ1-6
clone size: few
D gene: .
V gene: TRBV6-5
CDR3 DNA: TGTGCCAGCAGTTACCCCGAGGACTATTCACCCCTCCACTTT
CDR3 protein: CASSYPEDYSPLHF